One and the same sample provided the 6 T cell receptor beta chains below, sequenced in a study of blood T cells in healthy people across ages. Then a second PCR, running about 6 to 12 cycles, was carried out with a sample-barcoded 5' primer and a J-beta primer mix. TCRdb used MiXCR to reprocess the 5' RACE reads, holding one entry per CDR3 protein. The sample shows roughly 2 million distinct CDR3 sequences, roughly 50% of them seen only once. The sequencing input was blood. These receptors all stem from a woman aged 40 to 50 in good health.

The chain uses TRBV27 and TRBJ2-5, with no clear D. The DNA matches TRBJ2-7 better at its end, which makes the J call doubtful. CDR1 and CDR2 from the germline V gene are MNHEY and SMNVEV (reference sequence). The CDR3 length is 14 residues. The CDR3 nucleotides are TGTGCCAGCAGTTTATCGTTAAGAAGCTGCGAGCAGTACTTC. Translating gives CASSLSLRSCEQYF.

J is TRBJ2-5 and V is TRBV5-1; D tentatively reads TRBD1 or TRBD2 (5 bases each). This CDR3 spans 17 amino acids. Trimming stripped 4 bases from V and 5 bases from J, with 24 bases between. Germline V gene sequence: CDR1 SGHRS, CDR2 YFSETQ. The CDR3 nucleotides read TGCGCCAGCAGCCCCGAAAGAGGGGCCAAGAGAGAGGAGACCCAGTACTTC. Translating it yields CASSPERGAKREETQYF.

The J gene is TRBJ2-1, the V gene TRBV20-1; D is unclear. The DNA end is a closer match to TRBJ2-7, so the J assignment may be wrong. Germline CDR1 is DFQATT and CDR2 is SNEGSKA (reference sequence). The CDR3 covers 15 residues. CDR3 nucleotides: TGCAGTGCTAGTGTAAGCGACTGGTCCTACAATGAGCAGTACTTC. This gives the protein CSASVSDWSYNEQYF.

J is TRBJ2-4 and V is TRBV10-3; 12 bases line up with TRBD2. V shed 3 bases and J 7 bases; nucleotides not matched to a gene: 4. CDR3 length: 15 amino acids. Looked up from germline, CDR1 is ENHRY and CDR2 is SYGVKD. CDR3 bases: TGTGCCATCAGTGAATCTAGCGGGGGGGCCAACATTCAGTACTTC. It yields the protein CAISESSGGANIQYF.

The chain combines TRBV7-7 with TRBJ2-1; a possible D gene is TRBD2 (7 bases). CDR3 length: 14 residues. CDR1 is SSHAT and CDR2 is FNYEAQ in the germline V gene (reference sequence). CDR3 region: CAGGVGGGSSEQFF. For the CDR3, the DNA is TGTGCTGGAGGGGTAGGGGGGGGCTCTAGTGAGCAGTTCTTC.

This clonotype was seen once. This sequence joins TRBV20-1 and TRBJ2-7, with D possibly being TRBD1 (6 bases). The CDR3 length is 14 residues. Germline V gene sequence: CDR1 DFQATT, CDR2 SNEGSKA (reference sequence). Between the trimmed V and J ends, which lost 3 bases and 3 bases, there was a span of 15 bases. The CDR3 bases are TGCAGTGCTAGCCAGGGGTCCTCCGTCTACGAGCAGTACTTC. Translated, it gives CSASQGSSVYEQYF.